Listed below are T cell receptor beta chains from one sample, sequenced in a study of T-cell memory formation after mild COVID-19. MiXCR was run by TCRdb on the 5' RACE reads, yielding one entry per CDR3 protein. The sample consists of 350,000 to 500,000 distinct CDR3 sequences, 15% to 25% of them appearing once. Sequenced: PBMCs or a T cell subset sorted from them (not recorded which). These receptors all stem from an adult woman who had mild COVID-19 (a few samples of this study predate the infection). Cell type and time point are not known. The CDR3 runs from the conserved cysteine through the conserved F or W. The order of the fields is J gene, V gene, CDR3 protein.

J gene: TRBJ2-1; V gene: TRBV24-1; CDR3 protein: CATSDFNNEQFF
J gene: TRBJ1-1; V gene: TRBV7-3; CDR3 protein: CASSLTGVNTEAFF
J gene: TRBJ1-3; V gene: TRBV7-2; CDR3 protein: CASSLGPGRGLGNTIYF
J gene: TRBJ2-1; V gene: TRBV11-2; CDR3 protein: CASSQVWGDNEQFF
J gene: TRBJ2-4; V gene: TRBV7-2; CDR3 protein: CASSLVRRENIQYF
J gene: TRBJ1-1; V gene: TRBV15; CDR3 protein: CATSRDAGGESAFF
J gene: TRBJ2-5; V gene: TRBV5-1; CDR3 protein: CASSRNYQETQYF
J gene: TRBJ2-7; V gene: TRBV4-1; CDR3 protein: CASSQESQGTREQYF
J gene: TRBJ2-4; V gene: TRBV15; CDR3 protein: CATSKGDSKNIQYF
J gene: TRBJ2-6; V gene: TRBV6-5; CDR3 protein: CASSPAGQRDVLTF
J gene: TRBJ1-5; V gene: TRBV23-1; CDR3 protein: CASSHTLRERPGNQPQHF
J gene: TRBJ2-3; V gene: TRBV19; CDR3 protein: CASSTRVGGTDTQYF
J gene: TRBJ2-1; V gene: TRBV7-9; CDR3 protein: CASSPQGPSSYNEQFF
J gene: TRBJ2-4; V gene: TRBV19; CDR3 protein: CASNPPGAGAKNIQYF
J gene: TRBJ2-7; V gene: TRBV18; CDR3 protein: CASSYGTGKYEQYF
J gene: TRBJ2-5; V gene: TRBV28; CDR3 protein: CASSLGGTGWETQYF
J gene: TRBJ2-7; V gene: TRBV5-1; CDR3 protein: CASSTGTGGPHEQYF
J gene: TRBJ2-3; V gene: TRBV24-1; CDR3 protein: CATSDLPLLSTDTQYF
J gene: TRBJ1-1; V gene: TRBV7-8; CDR3 protein: CASSSTQGRAFF
J gene: TRBJ1-2; V gene: TRBV6-6; CDR3 protein: CASSYSGGNNYGYTF
J gene: TRBJ1-5; V gene: TRBV12-3/TRBV12-4; CDR3 protein: CASSFENRGEGSQHF
J gene: TRBJ1-1; V gene: TRBV9; CDR3 protein: CASSAHTGMNTEAFF
J gene: TRBJ1-2; V gene: TRBV20-1; CDR3 protein: CSARKGARDGYTF
J gene: TRBJ2-5; V gene: TRBV4-1; CDR3 protein: CASSQGVRETQYF
J gene: TRBJ2-7; V gene: TRBV5-1; CDR3 protein: CASSLGQSLSYEQYF
J gene: TRBJ2-1; V gene: TRBV6-5; CDR3 protein: CASRVLAGGPYEQFF
J gene: TRBJ1-6; V gene: TRBV7-6; CDR3 protein: CASSLGTGYNSPLHF
J gene: TRBJ1-1; V gene: TRBV5-5; CDR3 protein: CASSSPGVPNTEAFF
J gene: TRBJ2-3; V gene: TRBV30; CDR3 protein: CARASGSTDTQYF
J gene: TRBJ2-3; V gene: TRBV3-1; CDR3 protein: CASSPRDRSQYF
J gene: TRBJ2-3; V gene: TRBV6-2/TRBV6-3; CDR3 protein: CASRLGGPTDTQYF
J gene: TRBJ1-6; V gene: TRBV7-2; CDR3 protein: CASSSGTGGRSPLHF
J gene: TRBJ1-2; V gene: TRBV20-1; CDR3 protein: CSAKTAIGNYGYTF
J gene: TRBJ2-2; V gene: TRBV7-9; CDR3 protein: CASSLVGAGVLSGELFF
J gene: TRBJ2-1; V gene: TRBV6-1; CDR3 protein: CASRTGGAYNEQFF
J gene: TRBJ2-3; V gene: TRBV21-1; CDR3 protein: CASSRAGTSGRRATDTQYF
J gene: TRBJ2-3; V gene: TRBV6-5; CDR3 protein: CASSPYSGTNGYF
J gene: TRBJ1-2; V gene: TRBV5-5; CDR3 protein: CASSGDREYYGYTF
J gene: TRBJ1-5; V gene: TRBV24-1; CDR3 protein: CATSDSGRGSNQPQHF
J gene: TRBJ2-3; V gene: TRBV29-1; CDR3 protein: CSGGLAGVSDTQYF
J gene: TRBJ2-7; V gene: TRBV7-6; CDR3 protein: CASSLWLGQSLEQYF
J gene: TRBJ2-1; V gene: TRBV7-2; CDR3 protein: CASSLGKTRALGNEQFF
J gene: TRBJ2-1; V gene: TRBV7-9; CDR3 protein: CASTPIGTGVYNEQFF
J gene: TRBJ2-2; V gene: TRBV28; CDR3 protein: CASSPLRSAWRRAGELFF